The TCR beta chain under discussion was sequenced for a study of T-cell reconstitution after alpha-beta-depleted transplantation in children. Overall study findings and caveats: It was newly produced T cells that mostly accounted for T-cell counts and diversity one year after transplant. Surviving thymic progenitors and recipient T cells were the source of high TCRbeta diversity at day 60 in some patients. Several hundred expanded graft clones reportedly were the source of alpha-beta T cells about two months after transplant.

Construction of the TCRbeta library involved unique molecular identifiers. One entry per CDR3 protein, called by TCRdb with MiXCR from the PCR reads. Among around 440,000 distinct CDR3 sequences listed, more than 9% were seen once. The CDR3 consists of 14 residues. Trimming pared 3 bases from V and 1 base from J, leaving 9 bases between. Germline CDR1 reads LNHDA; CDR2 reads SQIVND (reference sequence). This clonotype was seen ten or more times. What it binds is not known. Source: PBMCs, taken before TCRalphabeta/CD19-depleted stem cell transplant. The V call is TRBV19, the J call TRBJ2-5; TRBD1 is a possible D gene (6 bases). The receptor's source is a child aged 2-15 years with inherited bone marrow failure, due to receive a stem cell transplant. CDR3 sequence (DNA): TGTGCCAGTAGTATCGTGGACAGCCAAGAGACCCAGTACTTC. This sequence encodes CASSIVDSQETQYF.